The 22 T cell receptor beta chains below were found in one sample sequenced in a study of beta chain features in type 1 diabetes. Every bit of the isolated RNA underwent reverse transcription, so sequencing read expressed TCRB transcripts. TCRdb keeps only in-frame clones here, not all; method: immunoSEQ multiplex PCR. The sample has hundreds of thousands of clones; around a sixth are singletons. The material sequenced was naive CD4+ T cells from blood. Receptors originate from a man between 18 and 35 years old in good health.

The sample holds a few counts of this clone. This chain connects TRBV9 to TRBJ1-3; D may be TRBD1 (5 bases). Germline V CDR1 and CDR2: SGDLS, YYNGEE. The V end was cut by 0 bases, the J end by 3 bases, with 13 bases between. The length of the CDR3 is 16 residues. The CDR3 nucleotides read TGTGCCAGCAGCGTAGGCAGGGCCATGGGTGGAAACACCATATATTTT. As protein: CASSVGRAMGGNTIYF.

The chain links TRBV19 to TRBJ2-7, with D possibly TRBD2 on 5 matching bases. Germline V gene lookup returns CDR1 LNHDA and CDR2 SQIVND (reference sequence). The CDR3 spans 14 residues. V was shortened by 5 bases and J by 2 bases, with 13 bases between the two germline ends. As DNA, the CDR3 is TGTGCCAGTAGTCTGGCGGGCGTAGCCTACGAGCAGTACTTC. It encodes CASSLAGVAYEQYF.

The chain uses TRBV9 and TRBJ2-3; weak D call: TRBD1 (6 bases). CDR3 size: 16 residues. CDR1 and CDR2 from the germline V gene are SGDLS and YYNGEE. The V and J ends lost 0 bases and 0 bases respectively, with 11 bases between them. CDR3 DNA: TGTGCCAGCAGCGTAGGTGCAGGGGTCAGCACAGATACGCAGTATTTT. Its protein is CASSVGAGVSTDTQYF.

V is TRBV5-1 and J is TRBJ2-7; 11 bases fit TRBD1. CDR3 length: 15 residues. Germline V CDR1 and CDR2: SGHRS, YFSETQ. Germline trimming cut 3 bases from V and 6 bases from J; bases unmatched to any gene: 8. The CDR3 DNA is TGCGCCAGCAGCTCATCCTCGGGACAGGGGGGCGAGCAGTACTTC. This translates into CASSSSSGQGGEQYF.

This clone has more than one count but fewer than ten. The gene calls are TRBV6-5 and TRBJ1-2; TRBD1 aligns across 8 bases. The germline V gene has CDR1 MNHEY and CDR2 SVGAGI. The CDR3 sequence is 13 residues long. Trimming removed 6 bases from V and 4 bases from J; junction bases left unmatched: 4. The CDR3 coding sequence is TGTGCCAGCAGCTGGGGACAGGTCTATGGCTACACCTTC. Residues: CASSWGQVYGYTF.

In this sample, this clone turned up a few times. The V call is TRBV12-5, the J call TRBJ2-2; TRBD2 might be the D (7 bases). V was trimmed by 1 base and J by 6 bases, leaving 15 bases between them. Germline loops: CDR1 LGHNT, CDR2 FRNRAP. The CDR3 contains 16 residues. The CDR3 nucleotides are TGTGCTAGTGGTTTGGGCCCGGGGGGCTCGGCCGGGGAGCTGTTTTTT. Its protein is CASGLGPGGSAGELFF.

This chain uses TRBV9 with TRBJ2-7; no clear D. The CDR3 is 14 amino acids. Trimming removed 3 bases at V and 1 base at J, with 11 bases between. Per the germline V gene, CDR1 is SGDLS and CDR2 is YYNGEE. Here the CDR3 reads CASSARPLSYEQYF. Here the CDR3 DNA reads TGTGCCAGCAGCGCTCGACCCTTGTCCTACGAGCAGTACTTC.

This clone was seen only a few times. This chain joins TRBV6-5 and TRBJ2-1, with TRBD2 matching 7 bases. J lost 12 bases, V lost 5 bases, and 7 bases had no gene match. This CDR3 has 12 residues. Germline-derived CDR1 and CDR2 are MNHEY and SVGAGI. The CDR3 DNA sequence: TGTGCCAGCAGTGGGGGGGACTATGGGCAGTTCTTC. Encoded protein: CASSGGDYGQFF.

Only a few counts were recorded for this clone. The rearrangement links TRBV7-2 to TRBJ2-1; no reliable D call. CDR3 length: 12 amino acids. Trimming shortened V by 0 bases and J by 10 bases, and 7 bases separated the two germline ends. Germline CDR1 reads SGHTA; CDR2 reads FQGNSA. CDR3 nucleotide sequence: TGTGCCAGCAGCTTAGCGCTCAAAGAGCAGTTCTTC. This encodes CASSLALKEQFF.

This clone was detected a few times. The genes are TRBV10-3 and TRBJ2-3, with 7 positions matching TRBD1. The J segment lost 0 bases and the V segment lost 4 bases, leaving 4 bases of the junction unmatched. The CDR3 sequence is 15 residues long. Germline V lookup: CDR1 ENHRY, CDR2 SYGVKD. The CDR3: CAISVEGASTDTQYF. The CDR3 nucleotides read TGTGCCATCAGTGTTGAGGGGGCGAGCACAGATACGCAGTATTTT.

This rearrangement joins TRBV28 to TRBJ2-7, with D tentatively TRBD2 (6 bases). V shed 5 bases and J shed 5 bases, with 19 bases lying between them. CDR3 size: 15 residues. Germline V gives CDR1 MDHEN, CDR2 SYDVKM. As DNA, the CDR3 is TGTGCCAGCAGTCTCCCGGGACTGGGAAAACACGAGCAGTACTTC. Translation gives CASSLPGLGKHEQYF.

The rearrangement joins TRBV7-9 to TRBJ1-6; a weak D match, TRBD1 (6 bases). This CDR3 is 15 amino acids long. Germline values: CDR1 SEHNR, CDR2 FQNEAQ (reference sequence). V lost 5 bases, J lost 7 bases, and 15 bases lay in between. The CDR3 sequence is CASSPRQAWNSPLHF. The CDR3 coding sequence is TGTGCCAGCAGCCCTAGACAGGCCTGGAATTCACCCCTCCACTTT. The variable domain in full, completed from reference TRBV7-9 and TRBJ1-6, reads DTGVSQNPRHKITKRGQNVTFRCDPISEHNRLYWYRQTLGQGPEFLTYFQNEAQLEKSRLLSDRFSAERPKGSFSTLEIQRTEQGDSAMYLCASSPRQAWNSPLHFGNGTRLTVT.

This chain links TRBV9 with TRBJ2-5; a possible D gene is TRBD2 (5 bases). V was cut by 6 bases and J by 2 bases, with 20 bases left in between. Germline V lookup: CDR1 SGDLS, CDR2 YYNGEE. The CDR3 length is 16 residues. The CDR3 DNA sequence: TGTGCCAGCACCCCCCCCGGTATGTCGGGGCAAGAGACCCAGTACTTC. Protein: CASTPPGMSGQETQYF.

As to this clone: The same CDR3 arises from other DNA sequences in this sample as well. The chain is built from TRBV18 and TRBJ1-1, with TRBD1 as a possible D gene (6 bases). Per germline, CDR1 KGHSH and CDR2 LQKENI. Trimming shortened V by 0 bases and J by 0 bases, and 11 bases separated the two germline ends. The CDR3 covers 16 residues. This chain's CDR3 is CASSPPGQNMNTEAFF. Here the CDR3 DNA reads TGTGCCAGCTCACCACCAGGACAGAACATGAACACTGAAGCTTTCTTT. Supplemented by reference TRBV18 and TRBJ1-1, the full variable domain reads NAGVMQNPRHLVRRRGQEARLRCSPMKGHSHVYWYRQLPEEGLKFMVYLQKENIIDESGMPKERFSAEFPKEGPSILRIQQVVRGDSAAYFCASSPPGQNMNTEAFFGQGTRLTVV.

The sample holds a few counts of this clone. The same CDR3 is also encoded by other DNA sequences in this sample. The rearrangement uses TRBV7-2 and TRBJ2-5; the D is unclear. This CDR3 has 14 amino acids. Germline assignment: CDR1 SGHTA and CDR2 FQGNSA. Trimming removed 1 base at V and 1 base at J, with 7 bases between. CDR3 DNA sequence: TGTGCCAGCAGCTTAGGGGGTAGCCAAGAGACCCAGTACTTC. Translating gives CASSLGGSQETQYF.

This clone was detected only a few times. The chain is built from TRBV9 and TRBJ1-2, with 7 positions matching TRBD1. The CDR3 totals 14 residues. The V segment lost 4 bases and the J segment 3 bases; nucleotides outside the gene matches: 6. CDR1 and CDR2 from the germline V gene are SGDLS and YYNGEE. CDR3 nucleotide sequence: TGTGCCAGCAGCAGAAGGACAGGAGACTATGGCTACACCTTC. Encoded protein: CASSRRTGDYGYTF.

This clone was seen only a few times. This sequence joins TRBV29-1 and TRBJ2-3; D might be TRBD1 (6 bases). V was cut by 4 bases and J by 2 bases, with 13 bases left in between. CDR1 and CDR2 from the germline V gene are SQVTM and ANQGSEA. This CDR3 contains 14 residues. Written as DNA, the CDR3 is TGCAGCGTTGCCCCTGGACAGACCACAGATACGCAGTATTTT. It specifies CSVAPGQTTDTQYF.

The rearrangement links TRBV6-4 to TRBJ2-1; 8 nucleotides align to TRBD2. This CDR3 contains 15 residues. After removal of 2 bases from V and 7 bases from J, the junction contained 7 bases not matched to a gene. Germline CDR1 is MRHNA and CDR2 is SNTAGT. This chain's CDR3 is CASSDELAGINEQFF. The CDR3, as DNA: TGTGCCAGCAGTGACGAATTAGCGGGAATAAATGAGCAGTTCTTC.

A few counts support this clone. The J gene is TRBJ2-7, the V gene TRBV27; 13 positions agree with TRBD2. CDR1 is MNHEY and CDR2 is SMNVEV in the germline V gene (reference sequence). The CDR3 is 14 amino acids. Losses at the gene ends were 6 bases for V and 7 bases for J; bases not matched to a gene: 6. CDR3 sequence (DNA): TGTGCCAGCAGCGATTTGGGACTAGCGGGGGAGCAGTACTTC. Its translation is CASSDLGLAGEQYF.

This clone came up a few times. This chain joins TRBV20-1 and TRBJ2-7, with TRBD2 as a possible D gene (6 bases). Germline V lookup: CDR1 DFQATT, CDR2 SNEGSKA (reference sequence). The CDR3 sequence is 10 residues long. Trimming pared 6 bases from V and 9 bases from J, leaving 12 bases between. The CDR3 region is CSACTGGQYF. The DNA of the CDR3 is TGCAGTGCATGCACCGGGGGGCAGTACTTC.

This clone occurred a few times. This sequence joins TRBV7-2 and TRBJ1-3, with TRBD1 as a possible D gene (5 bases). The CDR3 runs 14 residues. The V end lost 3 bases, the J end lost 0 bases, and 6 bases lay between the germline ends. Germline V gene data show CDR1 as SGHTA and CDR2 as FQGNSA. CDR3 sequence: CASSFDSSGNTIYF. The CDR3 nucleotides are TGTGCCAGCAGCTTCGACAGCTCTGGAAACACCATATATTTT. The full variable domain, in which reference TRBV7-2 and TRBJ1-3 provide the parts outside the CDR3, is GAGVSQSPSNKVTEKGKDVELRCDPISGHTALYWYRQSLGQGLEFLIYFQGNSAPDKSGLPSDRFSAERTGGSVSTLTIQRTQQEDSAVYLCASSFDSSGNTIYFGEGSWLTVV.

This sequence joins TRBV6-5 and TRBJ1-2; D not certain. This CDR3 region has 12 residues. From germline, CDR1 is MNHEY and CDR2 SVGAGI. Trimming cost V 4 bases and J 4 bases, with 7 bases left between them. Here the CDR3 DNA reads TGTGCCAGCAGTTCTCAGAGCTATGGCTACACCTTC. Encoded protein: CASSSQSYGYTF.